One sample yielded the 25 T cell receptor beta chains listed below, sequenced in a study of Graves' ophthalmopathy and Graves' hyperthyroidism. TCR beta CDR3 regions were amplified from RNA transcripts. RT-PCR in the first round used HTBI primers; a second-round multiplex PCR followed. TCRdb re-analysed the multiplex PCR reads in MiXCR, keeping a single row per CDR3 protein. The data show about 660,000 distinct CDR3 sequences, with 35% to 45% seen just once and over 2.5% held by the top ten. The material sequenced was peripheral blood. The receptors here all came from an adult man with Graves' ophthalmopathy.

This clonotype was detected a few times. This sequence joins TRBV4-1 and TRBJ1-5, with D tentatively TRBD1 (6 bases). CDR3 length: 16 amino acids. Per germline, CDR1 MGHRA and CDR2 YSYEKL. V lost 1 base and J 5 bases, leaving 15 bases between the germline ends. The chain's CDR3 is CASSQAPHREDQPQHF. CDR3 DNA sequence: TGCGCCAGCAGCCAAGCCCCCCACAGGGAGGATCAGCCCCAGCATTTT.

Concerning this clonotype itself: One base away lies a much larger clone, so this may be a sequencing read error. The V and J genes are TRBV2 and TRBJ2-5, with TRBD2 matching 8 bases. This CDR3 has 15 residues. CDR1 is SNHLY, CDR2 FYNNEI, per germline. The CDR3 loop is CAGSVGPGLGETQYF. The DNA of the CDR3 is TGTGCCGGCAGTGTGGGTCCGGGACTAGGAGAGACCCAGTACTTC.

This clonotype was counted many times. V is TRBV7-8 and J is TRBJ2-6, with no clear D. The V gene's germline CDR1 is SGHVS and CDR2 FQNEAQ. The CDR3 has 17 amino acids. V was cut by 1 base and J by 0 bases, with 10 bases left in between. The CDR3 spells CASSLVGPGSGANVLTF. The CDR3 nucleotides are TGTGCCAGCAGCTTAGTAGGTCCGGGCTCTGGGGCCAACGTCCTGACTTTC.

This clonotype was picked up a small number of times. The rearrangement links TRBV7-9 to TRBJ2-2, with 8 bases matching TRBD2. CDR3 length: 13 amino acids. Germline assignment: CDR1 SEHNR and CDR2 FQNEAQ (reference sequence). The trim removed 8 bases at V and 6 bases at J, leaving 5 bases unmatched. The CDR3 nucleotides are TGTGCCAGCCCCTCGGGGGGGGCCGGGGAGCTGTTTTTT. Protein sequence: CASPSGGAGELFF.

The chain has TRBV20-1 and TRBJ2-7; possibly TRBD1 or TRBD2 for D (6 bases each). Germline values: CDR1 DFQATT, CDR2 SNEGSKA (reference sequence). Between the trimmed V and J ends, which lost 3 bases and 2 bases, there was a span of 11 bases. This CDR3 region has 13 residues. The CDR3 spells CSASHGGTYEQYF. CDR3 nucleotides: TGCAGTGCTAGTCACGGGGGCACCTACGAGCAGTACTTC.

There are many counts of this clonotype. The chain couples TRBV19 to TRBJ1-5, with TRBD1 identical over 8 bases. Germline V CDR1 and CDR2: LNHDA, SQIVND (reference sequence). The CDR3 totals 15 residues. Losses at the gene ends were 7 bases for V and 6 bases for J; bases not matched to a gene: 11. As DNA, the CDR3 is TGTGCCAGTAAAGCGAATCCAGGGGGCGGTCAGCCCCAGCATTTT. Translation gives CASKANPGGGQPQHF.

As concerns this clonotype: Given a much more abundant clone one base away, this may be a read error. The J gene is TRBJ2-5, the V gene TRBV19, with 12 bases lining up with TRBD2. Germline lookup yields CDR1 LNHDA and CDR2 SQIVND (reference sequence). This CDR3 spans 17 amino acids. This chain's CDR3 is CTSSPGTSGRWIETQYF. Here the CDR3 DNA reads TGTACCAGTAGCCCCGGAACTAGCGGGAGGTGGATAGAGACCCAGTACTTC.

The chain couples TRBV2 to TRBJ2-7, with 8 bases aligning to TRBD2. J was trimmed by 6 bases and V by 3 bases; bases with no gene match: 13. The CDR3 is made up of 16 amino acids. Germline values: CDR1 SNHLY, CDR2 FYNNEI. The chain's CDR3 is CASSDPVASGSGEQYF. In DNA, the CDR3 is TGTGCCAGCAGTGATCCCGTGGCTAGCGGGTCAGGCGAGCAGTACTTC.

This clonotype occurred many times. The chain carries TRBV24-1 and TRBJ1-5; no definite D call. The V and J ends lost 2 bases and 5 bases respectively, with 3 bases between them. Germline lookup yields CDR1 KGHDR and CDR2 SFDVKD. The CDR3 runs to 12 residues. The CDR3: CATSDWDQPQHF. The CDR3, as DNA: TGTGCCACCAGTGATTGGGATCAGCCCCAGCATTTT.

A word on this clonotype: Germline is not matched at one junction end, which may reflect a read error. The V call is TRBV29-1, the J call TRBJ2-5; D not certain. From germline, CDR1 is SQVTM and CDR2 ANQGSEA. The CDR3 runs to 9 residues. The CDR3 DNA reads as TGCAGTTACGGAACAGTCCACTGCTTC. Translated: CSYGTVHCF.

The chain links TRBV6-5 to TRBJ2-7, with unresolved D. V was pared by 8 bases and J by 6 bases, with 14 bases between. CDR3 length: 12 amino acids. Germline CDR1 MNHEY, CDR2 SVGAGI. Written as DNA, the CDR3 is TGTGCCAGCCGGTTCAGAGGTGGCGAGCAGTACTTC. Amino acids: CASRFRGGEQYF.

Notes on this clonotype: The junction shows a germline mismatch at one end, possibly a read error. The gene calls are TRBV2 and TRBJ2-6, with 8 bases lining up with TRBD1. The germline V gene has CDR1 SNHLY and CDR2 FYNNEI. This CDR3 spans 14 amino acids. CDR3 nucleotides: TGTGCCAGCAGTGAAGGGCAGGGGGCGAGCACTGAAGCTTTC. It is translated as CASSEGQGASTEAF.

In this sample, this clonotype turned up once. Being one base from a much bigger clone, this may be a read error. This chain uses TRBV5-5 with TRBJ2-7, with 12 bases identical to TRBD2. The CDR3 has 15 residues. CDR1 is SGHKS, CDR2 YYEKEE, per germline (reference sequence). V lost 4 bases and J lost 4; bases outside the gene matches: 6. The CDR3 loop is CASSPRTSGAYEQYF. CDR3 DNA: TGTGCCAGCAGCCCCCGGACTAGCGGGGCGTACGAGCAGTACTTC.

At least ten counts were recorded for this clonotype. The chain couples TRBV7-8 to TRBJ1-6; no clear D gene. CDR3 length equals 16 residues. Germline V gene sequence: CDR1 SGHVS, CDR2 FQNEAQ. The V end was cut by 5 bases, the J end by 0 bases, with 11 bases between. CDR3 in DNA: TGTGCCAGCAGCGACAATTTGAGCTCCTATAATTCACCCCTCCACTTT. Protein: CASSDNLSSYNSPLHF.

Comments on this clonotype: At one end, the junction sequence differs from germline, possibly due to a read error. This chain links TRBV10-3 with TRBJ2-3, with a weak D call TRBD2 (5 bases). From germline, CDR1 is ENHRY and CDR2 SYGVKD. The CDR3 sequence is 14 residues long. This CDR3 is CASSYVGGTDTQYF. The CDR3, as DNA: TGTGCCAGCAGTTACGTCGGGGGCACAGATACGCAGTATTTT.

The rearrangement uses TRBV10-3 and TRBJ2-5; D possibly matches TRBD1 or TRBD2 (5 bases each). The CDR3 runs 15 residues. Trimming removed 10 bases at V and 5 bases at J, with 23 bases between. Germline V lookup: CDR1 ENHRY, CDR2 SYGVKD. CDR3 sequence (DNA): TGTGCCAGCACCCCTCTGATGAGGGGTAGCGAGACCCAGTACTTC. This encodes CASTPLMRGSETQYF.

The chain has TRBV7-3 and TRBJ1-2; TRBD1 is a possible D gene (5 bases). The germline V and J ends were trimmed by 5 bases and 4 bases, with 14 bases remaining between them. Germline CDR1 SGHTA, CDR2 FQGTGA. This CDR3 has 14 amino acids. The CDR3 DNA reads as TGTGCCAGCAGCCAAGAAAGGGGAACCTATGGCTACACCTTC. Encoded protein: CASSQERGTYGYTF.

This clonotype was observed a few times. The rearrangement joins TRBV4-1 to TRBJ2-7; 8 nucleotides agree with TRBD1. The CDR3 sequence is 16 residues long. V lost 1 base to trimming and J lost 4 bases; unmatched junction nucleotides: 9. From germline, CDR1 is MGHRA and CDR2 YSYEKL. This CDR3 reads CASSQGTGWPIYEQYF. Written as DNA, the CDR3 is TGCGCCAGCAGCCAAGGGACAGGGTGGCCGATATACGAGCAGTACTTC.

This clonotype has just a few counts. The CDR3 DNA is TGTGCCAGTAGTACAGGTAGGAATCAGCCCCAGCATTTT. This codes for CASSTGRNQPQHF. The V call is TRBV19, the J call TRBJ1-5; D is ambiguous. The CDR3 runs 13 residues. Trimming cost V 4 bases and J 4 bases, with 8 bases left between them. Germline V gene lookup returns CDR1 LNHDA and CDR2 SQIVND (reference sequence). The full variable domain, its missing parts supplied by reference TRBV19 and TRBJ1-5, is DGGITQSPKYLFRKEGQNVTLSCEQNLNHDAMYWYRQDPGQGLRLIYYSQIVNDFQKGDIAEGYSVSREKKESFPLTVTSAQKNPTAFYLCASSTGRNQPQHFGDGTRLSIL.

The chain has TRBV11-3 and TRBJ2-7; 7 bases fit TRBD1. Trimming cost V 3 bases and J 0 bases; bases outside gene matches: 8. Germline-derived CDR1 and CDR2 are SGHNT and YENEEA. The length of the CDR3 is 16 residues. CDR3 amino acids: CASSFGPTGSSYEQYF. In DNA form, the CDR3 reads TGTGCCAGCAGCTTTGGCCCGACAGGGAGCTCCTACGAGCAGTACTTC.

CDR3 sequence reads: CAISETGTDQETQYF. CDR3 nucleotides: TGTGCCATCAGTGAAACCGGGACAGACCAAGAGACCCAGTACTTC. V gene TRBV10-3 combines with J gene TRBJ2-5; 7 bases are shared with TRBD1. V shed 3 bases, J shed 0 bases, and the junction held 4 bases outside the gene matches. The CDR3 spans 15 residues. Germline values: CDR1 ENHRY, CDR2 SYGVKD.

This clonotype has only a few counts. The gene calls are TRBV10-3 and TRBJ2-5, with a weak D call TRBD1 (6 bases). The CDR3 extends over 13 amino acids. Germline values: CDR1 ENHRY, CDR2 SYGVKD. Trimming shortened V by 6 bases and J by 9 bases, and 17 bases separated the two germline ends. The CDR3 nucleotides read TGTGCCATCAGCTTAGGGGGTGAGGAGCCCCAGTACTTC. It encodes CAISLGGEEPQYF.

There are a few counts of this clonotype. This chain joins TRBV15 and TRBJ2-3; 7 bases fit TRBD1. The CDR3 runs 15 residues. Germline V CDR1 and CDR2: LNHNV, YYDKDF (reference sequence). Trimming took 1 base from V and 3 from J; bases not matched to a gene: 4. This CDR3 reads CATSRGGGLTDTQYF. Here the CDR3 DNA reads TGTGCCACCAGCAGAGGAGGGGGCCTTACAGATACGCAGTATTTT.

This clonotype was counted at least ten times. The gene calls are TRBV19 and TRBJ1-6; 9 bases are shared with TRBD1. Germline V CDR1 and CDR2: LNHDA, SQIVND (reference sequence). With V trimmed by 6 bases and J by 7 bases, 10 bases remained unmatched. The CDR3 runs to 16 residues. The CDR3 region is CASRSGTGHRNSPLHF. The CDR3 nucleotides are TGTGCCAGTAGATCCGGGACAGGGCATCGGAATTCACCCCTCCACTTT.

The V gene is TRBV10-3, the J gene TRBJ2-7; the match to TRBD1 covers 9 bases. The trim removed 0 bases at V and 7 bases at J, leaving 13 bases unmatched. The CDR3 runs to 17 residues. Germline CDR1 is ENHRY and CDR2 is SYGVKD. The CDR3 sequence: CAISESRLAGQGMEQYF. The CDR3 DNA sequence: TGTGCCATCAGTGAGTCGAGACTAGCAGGACAGGGGATGGAGCAGTACTTC.